This T cell receptor beta chain was captured in a study of blood T cell repertoires in COVID-19. Study-wide background: Italy, Spain and the United States were the sources of the convalescent and acute COVID-19 samples. The analysed material was cDNA or gDNA that came from T cells, B-cell-depleted T cells, or PBMCs.

Germline trimming cut 4 bases from V and 4 bases from J; bases unmatched to any gene: 6. This CDR3 comprises 14 residues. The germline V gene encodes CDR1 SGHRS and CDR2 YFSETQ. This clone showed up just once. Per the original data handling: Cell counts per sample came from amplifying reference gene primers. Sequencing used immunoSEQ multiplex PCR; TCRdb keeps in-frame clones, though not all of them. V, J and clone size are those of that table, while D and trimming were read from the DNA. The data hold some 150,000 clones, with 80% to 90% observed a single time. The chain combines TRBV5-1 with TRBJ2-5; 8 bases are shared with TRBD2. This TCR came from a woman between 35 and 50 years old with acute or convalescent COVID-19. Material: peripheral blood. The CDR3 DNA follows: TGCGCCAGCAGCGCGGGAGGCCCCCTAGAGACCCAGTACTTC. Residues: CASSAGGPLETQYF.